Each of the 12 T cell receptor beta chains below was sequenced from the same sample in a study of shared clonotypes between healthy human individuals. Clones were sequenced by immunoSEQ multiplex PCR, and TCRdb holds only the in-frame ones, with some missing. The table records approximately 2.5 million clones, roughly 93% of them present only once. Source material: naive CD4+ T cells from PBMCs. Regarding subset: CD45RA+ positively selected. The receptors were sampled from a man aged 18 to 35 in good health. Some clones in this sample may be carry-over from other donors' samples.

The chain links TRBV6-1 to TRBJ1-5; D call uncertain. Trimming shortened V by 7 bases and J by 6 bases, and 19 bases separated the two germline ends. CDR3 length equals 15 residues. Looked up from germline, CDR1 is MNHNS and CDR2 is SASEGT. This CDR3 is CASNPEEDLGQPQHF. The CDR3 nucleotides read TGTGCCAGCAACCCCGAAGAGGATTTAGGTCAGCCCCAGCATTTT.

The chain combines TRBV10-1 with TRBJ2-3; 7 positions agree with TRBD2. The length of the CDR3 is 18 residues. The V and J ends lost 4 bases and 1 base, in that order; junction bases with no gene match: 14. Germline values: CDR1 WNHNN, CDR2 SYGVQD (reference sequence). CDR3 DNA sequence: TGCGCCAGCAGTGGGGCGACTAGCAGGGCCCGGGGCACAGATACGCAGTATTTT. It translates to CASSGATSRARGTDTQYF.

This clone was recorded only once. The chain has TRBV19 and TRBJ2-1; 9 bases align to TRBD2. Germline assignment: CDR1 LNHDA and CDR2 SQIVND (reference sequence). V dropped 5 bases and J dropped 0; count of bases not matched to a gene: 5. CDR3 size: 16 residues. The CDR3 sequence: CASSALAGSSYNEQFF. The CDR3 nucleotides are TGTGCCAGTAGTGCACTAGCGGGTAGCTCCTACAATGAGCAGTTCTTC. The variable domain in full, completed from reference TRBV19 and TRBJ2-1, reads DGGITQSPKYLFRKEGQNVTLSCEQNLNHDAMYWYRQDPGQGLRLIYYSQIVNDFQKGDIAEGYSVSREKKESFPLTVTSAQKNPTAFYLCASSALAGSSYNEQFFGPGTRLTVL.

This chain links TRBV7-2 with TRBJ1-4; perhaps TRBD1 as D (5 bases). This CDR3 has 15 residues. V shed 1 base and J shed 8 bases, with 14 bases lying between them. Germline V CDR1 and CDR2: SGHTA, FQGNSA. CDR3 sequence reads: CASSLEGRASEKLFF. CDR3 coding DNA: TGTGCCAGCAGCTTAGAGGGCAGGGCCTCGGAAAAACTGTTTTTT.

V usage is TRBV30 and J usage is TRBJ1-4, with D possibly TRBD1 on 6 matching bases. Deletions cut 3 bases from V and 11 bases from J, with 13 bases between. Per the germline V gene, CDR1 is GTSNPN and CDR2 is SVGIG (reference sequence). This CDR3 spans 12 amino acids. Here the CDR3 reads CAWSAGVRKLFF. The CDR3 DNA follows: TGTGCCTGGAGCGCAGGGGTTCGGAAACTGTTTTTT.

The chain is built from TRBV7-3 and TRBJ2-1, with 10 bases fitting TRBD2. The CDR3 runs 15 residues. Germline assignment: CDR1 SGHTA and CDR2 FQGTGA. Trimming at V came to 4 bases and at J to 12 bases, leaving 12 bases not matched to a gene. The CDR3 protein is CASSSGTSASSRQFF. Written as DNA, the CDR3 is TGTGCCAGCAGCTCCGGGACTAGCGCGAGCTCACGGCAGTTCTTC.

The CDR3 reads CASSRDGTDNQPQHF. The CDR3 DNA reads as TGTGCCAGCAGCCGAGATGGGACAGACAATCAGCCCCAGCATTTT. The chain combines TRBV4-2 with TRBJ1-5; 7 bases map to TRBD1. V was pared by 4 bases and J by 3 bases, with 6 bases of the junction left unmatched. Germline V gene sequence: CDR1 LGHNA, CDR2 YNFKEQ. This CDR3 has 15 amino acids.

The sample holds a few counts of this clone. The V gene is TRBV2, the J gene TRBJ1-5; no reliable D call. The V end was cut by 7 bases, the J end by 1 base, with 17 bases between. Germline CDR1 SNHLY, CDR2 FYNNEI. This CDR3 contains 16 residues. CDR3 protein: CASTPVLVGSNQPQHF. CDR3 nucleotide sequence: TGTGCCAGCACCCCGGTTCTCGTCGGGAGCAATCAGCCCCAGCATTTT. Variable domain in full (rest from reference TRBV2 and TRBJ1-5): EPEVTQTPSHQVTQMGQEVILRCVPISNHLYFYWYRQILGQKVEFLVSFYNNEISEKSEIFDDQFSVERPDGSNFTLKIRSTKLEDSAMYFCASTPVLVGSNQPQHFGDGTRLSIL.

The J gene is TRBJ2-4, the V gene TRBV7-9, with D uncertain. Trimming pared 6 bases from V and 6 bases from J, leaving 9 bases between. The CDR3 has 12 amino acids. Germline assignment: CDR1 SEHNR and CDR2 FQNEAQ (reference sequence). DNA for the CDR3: TGTGCCAGCAGGGCCGGCGGAAACATTCAGTACTTC. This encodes CASRAGGNIQYF.

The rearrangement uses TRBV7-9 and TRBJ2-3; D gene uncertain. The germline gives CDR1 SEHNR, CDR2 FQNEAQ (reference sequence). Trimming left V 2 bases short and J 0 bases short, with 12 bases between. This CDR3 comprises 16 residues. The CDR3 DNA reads TGTGCCAGCAGCTTACCAGAAACTTCTAGCACAGATACGCAGTATTTT. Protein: CASSLPETSSTDTQYF.

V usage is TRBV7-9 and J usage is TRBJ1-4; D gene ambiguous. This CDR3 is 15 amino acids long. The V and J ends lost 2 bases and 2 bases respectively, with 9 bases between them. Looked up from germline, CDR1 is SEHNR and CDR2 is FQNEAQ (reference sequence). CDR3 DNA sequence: TGTGCCAGCAGCTTACGTGCACAGACTAATGAAAAACTGTTTTTT. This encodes CASSLRAQTNEKLFF.

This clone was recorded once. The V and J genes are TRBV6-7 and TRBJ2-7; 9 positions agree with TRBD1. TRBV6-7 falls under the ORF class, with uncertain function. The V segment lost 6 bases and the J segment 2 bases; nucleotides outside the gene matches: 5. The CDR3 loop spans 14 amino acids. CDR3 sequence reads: CASRAGTGPYEQYF. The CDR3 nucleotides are TGTGCCAGCAGGGCCGGGACAGGGCCCTACGAGCAGTACTTC.